This T cell receptor beta chain was captured by sequencing in a study of shared clonotypes between healthy human individuals. Template for every sorted-subset replicate PCR totaled about 0.2 ug DNA, 25,000 to 35,000 T cell genomes. Sequencing was performed with immunoSEQ multiplex PCR; in TCRdb, only in-frame clones are kept and a portion is missing. The sample lists around 370,000 clones, about 96% occurring once. Regarding the study as a whole: Expectations were that clonotype sharing among donors would be affected by sequencing depth.

This CDR3 spans 14 amino acids. With 3 bases clipped from V and 2 bases from J, the junction kept 1 base outside the gene matches. Germline CDR1 reads GTSNPN; CDR2 reads SVGIG (reference sequence). Concerning this clone: No antigen is known for it. In the same sample, other DNA sequences code for this CDR3.

Input material: memory CD8+ T cells sorted from blood. Subset defined: CD45RO+ cells pooled with CCR7-negative TemRA cells. This clonotype was obtained from a man under 40 in good health. V is TRBV30 and J is TRBJ2-1; 10 bases agree with TRBD2. CDR3 DNA: TGTGCCTGGAGCGGACTAGCGGCCTACAATGAGCAGTTCTTC. Protein sequence: CAWSGLAAYNEQFF. The complete variable domain, with remaining parts taken from reference TRBV30 and TRBJ2-1, reads SQTIHQWPATLVQPVGSPLSLECTVEGTSNPNLYWYRQAAGRGLQLLFYSVGIGQISSEVPQNLSASRPQDRQFILSSKKLLLSDSGFYLCAWSGLAAYNEQFFGPGTRLTVL.